Listed here are 14 T cell receptor beta chains from one sample, sequenced in a study of T cells after posttransplantation cyclophosphamide. Sequencing used immunoSEQ multiplex PCR; TCRdb keeps in-frame clones, though not all of them. Singletons are absent from the sample, which has 36,000 or so clones. Sequenced sample: PBMCs. The source is a girl aged 5-17 years in good health, CMV-negative, and a related stem cell transplant donor.

There are a few counts of this clone. The V gene is TRBV11-1, the J gene TRBJ2-5; TRBD1 might be the D (6 bases). Trimming took off 1 base at V and 2 bases at J, with 8 bases between the two ends. The CDR3 has 14 residues. Germline V gene data show CDR1 as SGHAT and CDR2 as FQDESV (reference sequence). CDR3 loop: CASSLGRGQETQYF. The CDR3, as DNA: TGTGCCAGCAGCTTAGGCAGGGGTCAAGAGACCCAGTACTTC.

V usage is TRBV2 and J usage is TRBJ1-2, with 7 positions matching TRBD1. CDR1 and CDR2 from the germline V gene are SNHLY and FYNNEI. V shed 8 bases and J 7 bases; nucleotides not matched to a gene: 10. This CDR3 spans 13 amino acids. The CDR3 spells CASVEVQGGGYTF. The CDR3, as DNA: TGTGCCAGCGTAGAGGTTCAGGGGGGTGGCTACACCTTC.

The table lists this clone with many counts. This chain joins TRBV19 and TRBJ1-2; D is ambiguous. The CDR3 loop spans 13 amino acids. V lost 3 bases to trimming and J lost 9 bases, with 14 bases between them. Germline CDR1 reads LNHDA; CDR2 reads SQIVND (reference sequence). The CDR3 DNA reads as TGTGCCAGTAGTATCTCGGGTTCGGGGAGCTACACCTTC. The encoded protein is CASSISGSGSYTF.

This clone was counted at least ten times. CDR3 loop: CASSLQGGFYNEQFF. For the CDR3, the DNA is TGCGCCAGCAGCTTGCAAGGGGGCTTTTACAATGAGCAGTTCTTC. The chain links TRBV5-1 to TRBJ2-1; 7 positions agree with TRBD1. The CDR3 consists of 15 residues. Per the germline V gene, CDR1 is SGHRS and CDR2 is YFSETQ. Unmatched junction bases numbered 5, after V lost 1 base and J lost 4 bases.

Many counts were recorded for this clone. The same CDR3 is also encoded by other DNA sequences in this sample. This chain uses TRBV27 with TRBJ2-7; the match to TRBD2 covers 11 bases. The J segment lost 0 bases and the V segment lost 5 bases, leaving 18 bases of the junction unmatched. This CDR3 has 20 amino acids. CDR1 is MNHEY and CDR2 is SMNVEV in the germline V gene (reference sequence). CDR3 in DNA: TGTGCCAGCAGTGGGGGGACTAGCGGTTTACAGACCGGTGGCTCCTACGAGCAGTACTTC. Its protein product is CASSGGTSGLQTGGSYEQYF.

This clone showed up many times. The chain combines TRBV7-9 with TRBJ1-1; D is undetermined. Germline V gives CDR1 SEHNR, CDR2 FQNEAQ (reference sequence). Trimming shortened V by 4 bases and J by 0 bases, and 6 bases separated the two germline ends. The CDR3 is 13 amino acids. The CDR3 coding sequence is TGTGCCAGCAGCTATTCCATGAACACTGAAGCTTTCTTT. This translates into CASSYSMNTEAFF.

This clone was picked up many times. This sequence joins TRBV2 and TRBJ2-2, with D possibly being TRBD2 (5 bases). The CDR3 runs to 14 residues. CDR1 is SNHLY, CDR2 FYNNEI, per germline. V gave up 3 bases and J gave up 6 bases, with 11 bases separating them. The CDR3 region is CASSDWGVAGELFF. CDR3 bases: TGTGCCAGCAGTGATTGGGGAGTAGCCGGGGAGCTGTTTTTT.

This clone was seen more than once but under ten times. The rearrangement links TRBV27 to TRBJ1-5; weak D call: TRBD1 (6 bases). Germline V gene lookup returns CDR1 MNHEY and CDR2 SMNVEV (reference sequence). V lost 5 bases and J 4 bases, leaving 15 bases between the germline ends. The CDR3 contains 15 residues. This chain's CDR3 is CASSQNAGVNQPQHF. CDR3 in DNA: TGTGCCAGCAGTCAAAACGCAGGGGTAAATCAGCCCCAGCATTTT.

This clone has a count of ten or more. The chain carries TRBV9 and TRBJ2-1; TRBD2 matches 14 bases. V trimming: 3 bases; J trimming: 7 bases; junction bases outside the gene matches: 9. The CDR3 length is 17 residues. Germline assignment: CDR1 SGDLS and CDR2 YYNGEE. The CDR3 coding sequence is TGTGCCAGCAGCGGCGGACTAGCGGGAGGTCCGGGGAATGAGCAGTTCTTC. As protein: CASSGGLAGGPGNEQFF. The whole variable domain, filled in from reference TRBV9 and TRBJ2-1, reads DSGVTQTPKHLITATGQRVTLRCSPRSGDLSVYWYQQSLDQGLQFLIQYYNGEERAKGNILERFSAQQFPDLHSELNLSSLELGDSALYFCASSGGLAGGPGNEQFFGPGTRLTVL.

In its sample, this clone was seen many times. The rearrangement joins TRBV4-3 to TRBJ2-7; no reliable D call. Per the germline V gene, CDR1 is LGHNA and CDR2 is YSLEER. With 0 bases removed from V and 2 bases from J, the gap between germline ends came to 11 bases. The CDR3 loop spans 15 amino acids. CDR3 loop: CASSQDKEEPYEQYF. CDR3 nucleotides: TGCGCCAGCAGCCAAGATAAAGAGGAGCCCTACGAGCAGTACTTC.

At least ten counts were recorded for this clone. V and J are TRBV6-5 and TRBJ1-5, with D perhaps TRBD1 (5 bases). Germline V gene sequence: CDR1 MNHEY, CDR2 SVGAGI. The CDR3 loop spans 14 amino acids. Trimming stripped 1 base from V and 7 bases from J, with 11 bases between. This CDR3 is CASSYLRGLQPQHF. In DNA form, the CDR3 reads TGTGCCAGCAGTTACTTAAGGGGCTTACAGCCCCAGCATTTT.

This clone was observed at least ten times. V is TRBV6-5 and J is TRBJ2-5; 9 bases align to TRBD1. The CDR3 loop spans 15 amino acids. CDR1 is MNHEY, CDR2 SVGAGI, per germline. Trimming removed 4 bases from V and 5 bases from J; junction bases left unmatched: 8. Here the CDR3 reads CASSSTGGGGETQYF. CDR3 DNA sequence: TGTGCCAGCAGTTCAACAGGGGGCGGAGGGGAGACCCAGTACTTC.

The CDR3, as DNA: TGTGCCAGCAGCGTCCGGGACACTCTCACAGATACGCAGTATTTT. Amino acid sequence: CASSVRDTLTDTQYF. V and J are TRBV9 and TRBJ2-3; D may be TRBD1 (6 bases). Trimming cost V 2 bases and J 2 bases, with 12 bases left between them. This CDR3 spans 15 amino acids. Germline CDR1 is SGDLS and CDR2 is YYNGEE.

Ten or more counts support this clone. The V call is TRBV10-3, the J call TRBJ1-5; 11 nucleotides align to TRBD1. CDR1 is ENHRY, CDR2 SYGVKD, per germline. The CDR3 totals 20 residues. The V segment lost 0 bases and the J segment 9 bases; nucleotides outside the gene matches: 19. For the CDR3, the DNA is TGTGCCATCAGTGAGTCTTTCGCGGACAGGGGGCCCTTTCAAAGCCGGCCCCAGCATTTT. Its protein is CAISESFADRGPFQSRPQHF.